A single sample is the source of the 19 T cell receptor gamma chains below, sequenced in a study of intestinal T cells in coeliac disease. The TRG library came from around 0.2 ug of biopsy DNA amplified with LymphoTrack primers. TCRdb applied CATT to the multiplex PCR reads for clone calling. The sample carries more than 900 gamma-chain clones, over 45% recorded once. Fewer than 11 formalin-fixed paraffin-embedded scrolls, each 5 µm thick, supplied each case's genomic DNA. The source material was a duodenal biopsy. The source of these receptors is a human donor with celiac disease.

The chain joins TRGV10 to TRGJ1 or TRGJ2. TRGV10 is treated as an ORF (open reading frame) with a function not yet certain. This CDR3 has 14 residues. V trimming: 8 bases; J trimming: 1 base; junction bases outside the gene matches: 9. The CDR3 spells CAAWDPRNYYKKLF. As DNA, the CDR3 is TGTGCTGCGTGGGACCCTCGAAATTATTATAAGAAACTCTTT.

This sequence joins TRGV8 and TRGJP2. The V gene end was trimmed by 0 bases and the J gene end by 6 bases; junction bases not matched to a gene: 7. Germline V gene lookup returns CDR1 VENAVY and CDR2 YDSYNSRV. The CDR3 has 15 residues. CDR3 in amino acids: CATWDRYVGDWIKTF. The CDR3 DNA reads as TGTGCCACCTGGGATAGGTATGTAGGTGATTGGATCAAGACGTTT.

The V gene is TRGV4, the J gene TRGJ1 or TRGJ2. In germline, CDR1 is EGSTGY, CDR2 YDSYTSSV. There are 14 residues in the CDR3. In DNA, the CDR3 is TGTGCACCTGGGATGGGCTCGGATTATTATAAGAAACTCTTT. Translated, it gives CAPGMGSDYYKKLF.

In its sample, this clone is large. The chain couples TRGV2 to TRGJ1 or TRGJ2. The CDR3 length is 12 residues. The V gene end was trimmed by 0 bases and the J gene end by 9 bases; junction bases not matched to a gene: 5. Germline CDR1 reads EGSNGY; CDR2 reads YDSYNSKV. Here the CDR3 reads CATWDGRCKKLF. CDR3 bases: TGTGCCACCTGGGACGGGCGCTGTAAGAAACTCTTT.

The chain uses TRGV10 and TRGJP1. The last part of the DNA fits TRGJP better; the J call may be wrong. TRGV10 is noted as an ORF with a role that remains uncertain. CDR3 length equals 14 residues. The CDR3 region has the DNA TGTGCTGCGTGGGATAATACCACTGGTTGGTTCAAGGTATTT. Its protein product is CAAWDNTTGWFKVF.

This clone was seen a handful of times. A much larger clonotype is one base distant, so this may be a read error. This chain joins TRGV4 and TRGJ1 or TRGJ2. This CDR3 has 11 residues. Germline loops: CDR1 EGSTGY, CDR2 YDSYTSSV. CDR3 DNA: TGTGCCACCCGGGATTATTATAAGAAACTCTTT. This codes for CATRDYYKKLF.

This clone came up a few times. This may arise from a read error, as a much more abundant clone is one base away. This chain links TRGV10 with TRGJ1 or TRGJ2. TRGV10 is noted as an ORF with a role that remains uncertain. The CDR3 has 11 amino acids. The CDR3 coding sequence is TGTGCTGCGTGGAGTTATTATGAGAAACTCTTT. Amino acids: CAAWSYYEKLF.

Judged by abundance, this clone is large (0.1 to 1%). Other DNA sequences within the sample encode an identical CDR3. The chain recombines TRGV4 with TRGJP1. This CDR3 is 13 amino acids long. V was clipped by 5 bases and J by 4 bases; unmatched bases: 4. Germline V gene data show CDR1 as EGSTGY and CDR2 as YDSYTSSV. The DNA of the CDR3 is TGTGCCACCTGGGTTGGCACTGGTTGGTTCAAGATATTT. Translation gives CATWVGTGWFKIF.

The gene calls are TRGV8 and TRGJ1 or TRGJ2. The V and J ends lost 5 bases and 6 bases, in that order; junction bases with no gene match: 13. CDR1 is VENAVY and CDR2 is YDSYNSRV in the germline V gene. The CDR3 extends over 14 amino acids. The CDR3 protein is CATWGFARSYKKLF. The CDR3 DNA is TGTGCCACCTGGGGATTCGCTAGGAGTTATAAGAAACTCTTT.

The gene calls are TRGV10 and TRGJP1. TRGV10 is sorted into the ORF group, with uncertain function. V lost 8 bases to trimming and J lost 3 bases; unmatched junction nucleotides: 16. The CDR3 has 17 amino acids. Written as DNA, the CDR3 is TGTGCTGCGTGGGTATTATCTTGGAGGGCCACTGGTTGGTTCAAGATATTT. As protein: CAAWVLSWRATGWFKIF.

The rearrangement uses TRGV3 and TRGJ1 or TRGJ2. Germline values: CDR1 VTNTFY, CDR2 YDVSTARD (reference sequence). The length of the CDR3 is 12 residues. Unmatched junction bases numbered 9, after V lost 6 bases and J lost 7 bases. The CDR3 DNA is TGTGCCACCTGGACGACTCGGTATAAGAAACTCTTT. Protein sequence: CATWTTRYKKLF.

This clone is deemed large (0.1 to 1%). V is TRGV8 and J is TRGJ1 or TRGJ2. Per germline, CDR1 VENAVY and CDR2 YDSYNSRV. J lost 6 bases, V lost 1 base, and 3 bases had no gene match. This CDR3 is 12 amino acids long. Here the CDR3 reads CATWDSGYKKLF. In nucleotides, the CDR3 is TGTGCCACCTGGGATAGTGGTTATAAGAAACTCTTT.

The chain links TRGV8 to TRGJP1. The CDR3 runs 12 residues. Germline assignment: CDR1 VENAVY and CDR2 YDSYNSRV. With V trimmed by 5 bases and J by 12 bases, 9 bases remained unmatched. The CDR3 DNA reads TGTGCCACCTGGGGAATTTTTGGGTTCAAGATATTT. It specifies CATWGIFGFKIF.

Relative to its sample, this clone is large. At the DNA level, this CDR3 is encoded by other sequences in the same sample as well. The chain joins TRGV10 to TRGJP1. TRGV10 is placed among ORFs of uncertain function. The CDR3 spans 13 residues. Trimming removed 13 bases from V and 2 bases from J; junction bases left unmatched: 8. The CDR3, as DNA: TGTGCTGTATGGAGAACCACTGGTTGGTTCAAGATATTT. Translation gives CAVWRTTGWFKIF.

A word on this clone: One junction end does not reproduce the germline sequence, and a read error may be involved. The CDR3 loop is CATWIKRLF. The CDR3 DNA is TGTGCCACCTGGATCAAGAGACTCTTT. This chain connects TRGV4 to TRGJ1 or TRGJ2. Germline CDR1 and CDR2: EGSTGY and YDSYTSSV. The CDR3 runs to 9 residues.

This clone was counted between two and nine times. One end of the junction is discordant with germline, which a read error may explain. At the DNA level, this CDR3 is encoded by other sequences in the same sample as well. The chain recombines TRGV8 with TRGJ1 or TRGJ2. Germline V CDR1 and CDR2: VENAVY, YDSYNSRV. This CDR3 region has 11 residues. This chain's CDR3 is CATWDLYKKLF. The CDR3 DNA follows: TGTGCCACCTGGGATTTGTATAAGAAACTCTTC.

The V and J genes are TRGV11 and TRGJ1 or TRGJ2. TRGV11 is recorded as an ORF, its role being uncertain. V was clipped by 3 bases and J by 12 bases; unmatched bases: 8. The CDR3 is 12 residues long. The CDR3: CACWIRALTKLF. CDR3 nucleotides: TGTGCCTGCTGGATTAGGGCCCTAACGAAACTCTTT.

By share, this clone ranks as large. J is TRGJ1 or TRGJ2 and V is TRGV10. TRGV10 is filed as an ORF, its function uncertain. The V segment lost 8 bases and the J segment 3 bases; nucleotides outside the gene matches: 2. CDR3 size: 11 residues. The DNA for the CDR3 is TGTGCTGCGTGGAGTTATTATAAGAAACTCTTT. It yields the protein CAAWSYYKKLF.

In this sample, this clone is large. This chain connects TRGV4 to TRGJ1 or TRGJ2. After removal of 3 bases from V and 2 bases from J, the junction contained 7 bases not matched to a gene. This CDR3 spans 14 amino acids. CDR1 EGSTGY and CDR2 YDSYTSSV come from the germline V gene. For the CDR3, the DNA is TGTGCCACCTGGGATCGGCCCTATTATTATAAGAAACTCTTT. It codes for CATWDRPYYYKKLF.